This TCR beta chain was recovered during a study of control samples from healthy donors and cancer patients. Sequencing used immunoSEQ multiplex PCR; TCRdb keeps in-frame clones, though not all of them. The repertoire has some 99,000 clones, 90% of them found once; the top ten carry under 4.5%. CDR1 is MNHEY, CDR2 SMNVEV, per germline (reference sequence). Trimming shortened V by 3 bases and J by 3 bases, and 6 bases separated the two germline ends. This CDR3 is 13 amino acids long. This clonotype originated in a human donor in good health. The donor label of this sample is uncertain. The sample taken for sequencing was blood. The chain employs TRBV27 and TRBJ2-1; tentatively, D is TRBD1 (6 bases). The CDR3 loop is CASSFRGYNEQFF. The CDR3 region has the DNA TGTGCCAGCAGTTTCAGGGGCTACAATGAGCAGTTCTTC.